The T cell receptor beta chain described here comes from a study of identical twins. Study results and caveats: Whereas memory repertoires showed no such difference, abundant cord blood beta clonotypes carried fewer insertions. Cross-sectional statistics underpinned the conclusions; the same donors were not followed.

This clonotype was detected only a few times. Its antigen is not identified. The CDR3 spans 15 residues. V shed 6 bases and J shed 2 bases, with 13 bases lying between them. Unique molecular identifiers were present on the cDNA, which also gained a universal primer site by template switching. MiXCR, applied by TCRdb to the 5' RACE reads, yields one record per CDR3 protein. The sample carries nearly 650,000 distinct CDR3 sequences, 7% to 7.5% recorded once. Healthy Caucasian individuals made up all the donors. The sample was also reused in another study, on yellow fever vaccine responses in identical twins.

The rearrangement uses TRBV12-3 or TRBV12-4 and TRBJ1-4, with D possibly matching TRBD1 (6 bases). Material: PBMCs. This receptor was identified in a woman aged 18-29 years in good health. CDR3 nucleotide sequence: TGTGCCAGCAGACCTACAGGGCCTACTAATGAAAAACTGTTTTTT. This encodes CASRPTGPTNEKLFF.